A selection of T cell receptor beta chains follows, all from one sample in a study of blood T cell repertoires in COVID-19. The table came from immunoSEQ multiplex PCR; TCRdb's copy has only in-frame clones and leaves some out. Of 80,000 to 100,000 clones in the sample, approximately 87% were seen once. Sequencing was done on a sample of peripheral blood. Receptors were obtained from a human donor with active COVID-19. The donor label of this sample is uncertain. Both conserved end residues are part of each CDR3. The D gene is left open where the match is weak. Not all rows give a size; the values are once, few, many and, for expanded clones, a class.

>TRBJ1-4|NA|TRBD1|TRBV5-1
TGCGCCAGCAGCGTAAAGGGACAGGGAAAAGAAAAACTGTTTTTT
CASSVKGQGKEKLFF
>TRBJ1-1|NA|NA|TRBV27
TGTGCCAGCAGGGGGACTATCAACACTGAAGCTTTCTTT
CASRGTINTEAFF
>TRBJ1-5|NA|TRBD1|TRBV7-2
TGTGCCAGCAGCGCCGACAGGGCGAGGGGTCAGCCCCAGCATTTT
CASSADRARGQPQHF
>TRBJ1-2|NA|TRBD1|TRBV25-1
TGTGCCAGCAGGGGACAGGGTAACTATGGCTACACCTTC
CASRGQGNYGYTF
>TRBJ2-2|once|TRBD1|TRBV10-1
TGCGCCAGGGGGAAGGACAGGGGAGGCACCGGGGAGCTGTTTTTT
CARGKDRGGTGELFF
>TRBJ1-1|NA|NA|TRBV15
TGTGCCACCAGCAGAGACCAGGGTCGGGGGGCTGAAGCTTTCTTT
CATSRDQGRGAEAFF
>TRBJ1-2|NA|NA|TRBV12-3/TRBV12-4
TGTGCCAGCAGTTTCGGGATGAACTATGGCTACACCTTC
CASSFGMNYGYTF
>TRBJ1-2|NA|NA|TRBV6-2/TRBV6-3
TGTGCCAGCAGTTACGTTCAGACAGGAGTACCCTATGGCTACACCTTC
CASSYVQTGVPYGYTF
>TRBJ1-3|NA|NA|TRBV28
TGTGCCAGCAGCTCAGTTTACTCTGGAAACACCATATATTTT
CASSSVYSGNTIYF
>TRBJ2-3|NA|NA|TRBV9
TGTGCCAGCACCTCCCAGGGGAGGGGGACAGATACGCAGTATTTT
CASTSQGRGTDTQYF
>TRBJ1-1|NA|NA|TRBV6-5
TGTGCCAGCACCCCCTGGGCAGGGATGAACACTGAAGCTTTCTTT
CASTPWAGMNTEAFF
>TRBJ2-1|NA|TRBD2|TRBV19
TGTGCCAGTAGTATTTTTAGTCTAGCGGGGGGGAGCTCCTACAATGAGCAGTTCTTC
CASSIFSLAGGSSYNEQFF
>TRBJ2-7|NA|TRBD1|TRBV24-1
TGTGCCACCAGTGATTGGGTGGGACAGGGCGCCTCCTACGAGCAGTACTTC
CATSDWVGQGASYEQYF
>TRBJ2-1|NA|TRBD2|TRBV7-8
TGTGCCAGCAGCCCAAGAAGGCTAGCGGGGGGGAAGAGTTCCTACAATGAGCAGTTCTTC
CASSPRRLAGGKSSYNEQFF
>TRBJ2-1|NA|TRBD1|TRBV5-5
TGTGCCAGCAGCGTGGACAGGGTTAATGAGCAGTTCTTC
CASSVDRVNEQFF
>TRBJ2-3|NA|NA|TRBV4-2
TGTGCCAGCAGCCAAGATTCATCCTCGGGGTACACAGATACGCAGTATTTT
CASSQDSSSGYTDTQYF
>TRBJ2-7|NA|TRBD2|TRBV6-2/TRBV6-3
TGTGCCAGCAGTTCACGAGCGCGGGGGGCCTACGAGCAGTACTTC
CASSSRARGAYEQYF
>TRBJ2-1|NA|NA|TRBV28
TGTGCCAGCGGGGGGATTTACAATGAGCAGTTCTTC
CASGGIYNEQFF
>TRBJ2-7|NA|TRBD2|TRBV5-4
TGTGCCAGCAGCTTGGCCGGGGGGACCTACGAGCAGTACTTC
CASSLAGGTYEQYF
>TRBJ1-6|NA|NA|TRBV5-6
TGTGCCAGCAGCTTGGCTCGCCCTGGCCCCATCTATAATTCACCCCTCCACTTT
CASSLARPGPIYNSPLHF
>TRBJ1-5|once|TRBD1|TRBV7-2
TGTGCCAGCAGCTCACAGGGGAATCAGCCCCAGCATTTT
CASSSQGNQPQHF
>TRBJ1-6|NA|TRBD1|TRBV5-1
TGCGCCAGCAGCTTGGCCGGGACAGCAAATTCACCCCTCCACTTT
CASSLAGTANSPLHF
>TRBJ2-2|NA|NA|TRBV6-2/TRBV6-3
TGTGCCAGCAGCACAGCTTACCACACCGGGGAGCTGTTTTTT
CASSTAYHTGELFF
>TRBJ1-4|NA|NA|TRBV12-3/TRBV12-4
TGTGCCAGCAGCCGTGGGGCAGGGGAAAAACTGTTTTTT
CASSRGAGEKLFF
>TRBJ2-3|once|TRBD1|TRBV29-1
TGCAGTATGACAGGGAGCACAGATACGCAGTATTTT
CSMTGSTDTQYF
>TRBJ2-7|once|NA|TRBV5-6
TGTGCCAGCAGCTTGCTGAAGGGGCTCAGCTCCTACGAGCAGTACTTC
CASSLLKGLSSYEQYF
>TRBJ2-1|NA|TRBD1|TRBV19
TGTGCCAGTAGTATTCGGGACAGGGGGAACAATGAGCAGTTCTTC
CASSIRDRGNNEQFF
>TRBJ2-3|NA|TRBD2|TRBV7-2
TGTGCCAGCAGCCCGATTAGCGGGGGGGCTGCTACGCAGTATTTT
CASSPISGGAATQYF
>TRBJ1-1|NA|NA|TRBV12-3/TRBV12-4
TGTGCCAGCAGTCCAAGCAAGAACACTGAAGCTTTCTTT
CASSPSKNTEAFF
>TRBJ2-1|NA|TRBD1|TRBV29-1
TGCAGCGTTGTGTCTAGACAGGGAAGTTTCTACAATGAGCAGTTCTTC
CSVVSRQGSFYNEQFF
>TRBJ2-3|NA|NA|TRBV9
TGTGCCAGCAGCGCACTCCGATTGCCAGATACGCAGTATTTT
CASSALRLPDTQYF
>TRBJ2-5|NA|NA|TRBV12-3/TRBV12-4
TGTGCCAGCAGTTGGGGCTTCCGAGAGACCCAGTACTTC
CASSWGFRETQYF
>TRBJ2-5|NA|TRBD2|TRBV11-2
TGTGCCAGCAGCTTAGATGGGCTAGCGGCACAATGGAAGACCCAGTACTTC
CASSLDGLAAQWKTQYF
>TRBJ1-2|NA|NA|TRBV10-3
TGTGCCATCAGTGAGTTCAAAGGGGAAGGCTACACCTTC
CAISEFKGEGYTF
>TRBJ2-7|NA|NA|TRBV28
TGTGCCAGCCTTTCGGGACGGCACCTCAGGGGGCAGTACTTC
CASLSGRHLRGQYF
>TRBJ2-1|NA|NA|TRBV20-1
TGCAGTGCTCTTTCCTACAATGAGCAGTTCTTC
CSALSYNEQFF
>TRBJ1-1|NA|TRBD1|TRBV6-5
TGTGCCAGCGCGGGACAGATGAACACTGAAGCTTTCTTT
CASAGQMNTEAFF
>TRBJ1-6|NA|TRBD1|TRBV30
TGTGCCTGGAGGGGGCAGGGGGACTGGGATTCACCCCTCCACTTT
CAWRGQGDWDSPLHF
>TRBJ1-2|NA|TRBD1|TRBV5-1
TGCGCCAGCAGCATCACTACAGGGGAAGCAAGTGGCTACACCTTC
CASSITTGEASGYTF
>TRBJ1-6|NA|TRBD1|TRBV2
TGTGCCAGCACTCTTAAGACAGGGTCGAATTCACCCCTCCACTTT
CASTLKTGSNSPLHF
>TRBJ1-4|once|TRBD1|TRBV28
TGTGCCAGCCAAAGCCCGGGGACAGGGGGCGAAAAACTGTTTTTT
CASQSPGTGGEKLFF
>TRBJ2-1|NA|NA|TRBV11-3
TGTGCCAGCAGCGTAAACCTTGCAGGGGAGCAGTTCTTC
CASSVNLAGEQFF
>TRBJ2-2|NA|NA|TRBV7-3
TGTGCCAGCAGCTCGTCGATTCAGGGTGGCGGGGAGCTGTTTTTT
CASSSSIQGGGELFF
>TRBJ1-4|NA|NA|TRBV18
TGTGCCAGCTCACTCGTGATCGGGGCTAATGAAAAACTGTTTTTT
CASSLVIGANEKLFF
>TRBJ2-1|NA|TRBD2|TRBV19
TGTGCCAGTAGTATGGGAGGACTAGCGGGGGGCCATTACAATGAGCAGTTCTTC
CASSMGGLAGGHYNEQFF
>TRBJ1-3|once|NA|TRBV7-6
TGTGCCAGCAGCTTGAGTACAGGAGCTGGAAACACCATATATTTT
CASSLSTGAGNTIYF
>TRBJ1-6|NA|TRBD1|TRBV6-6
TGTGCCAGCAGTTTTCCGACAGGGGGCAATTCACCCCTCCACTTT
CASSFPTGGNSPLHF
>TRBJ2-1|once|NA|TRBV3-1/TRBV3-2
TGTGCCAGCAGCCCCAGGAGGTACAATGAGCAGTTCTTC
CASSPRRYNEQFF
>TRBJ2-5|NA|NA|TRBV7-6
TGTGCCAGCAGCTTAGGGGCAGCCACCCAAGAGACCCAGTACTTC
CASSLGAATQETQYF
>TRBJ2-5|NA|TRBD2|TRBV10-2
TGCGCCAGCAGTGAGGGACTAGCGTTAGAGACCCAGTACTTC
CASSEGLALETQYF
>TRBJ2-7|NA|NA|TRBV14
TGTGCCAGCAGCCAAGATGGCCCCTACGAGCAGTACTTC
CASSQDGPYEQYF
>TRBJ2-5|NA|NA|TRBV4-3
TGCGCCAGCAGCCTTGGGGCTGTCGGGGAGACCCAGTACTTC
CASSLGAVGETQYF